These 29 T cell receptor beta chains came from one sample sequenced in a study of blood T cell repertoires in COVID-19. The assay was immunoSEQ multiplex PCR, and TCRdb's table has in-frame clones only and misses some. This sample yields about 400,000 clones, of which 70% to 90% are seen a single time; roughly 1.2% belongs to the top ten. The specimen was peripheral blood. These receptors were obtained from a man aged 40-50 years with acute or convalescent COVID-19.

This clone was detected only once. The genes are TRBV4-1 and TRBJ1-4, with 10 bases aligning to TRBD1. Trimming at V came to 3 bases and at J to 7 bases, leaving 2 bases not matched to a gene. Germline V lookup: CDR1 MGHRA, CDR2 YSYEKL. The length of the CDR3 is 14 residues. Here the CDR3 reads CASSQGTGAEKLFF. CDR3 in DNA: TGCGCCAGCAGCCAGGGGACAGGGGCTGAAAAACTGTTTTTT.

The genes are TRBV6-5 and TRBJ2-7, with 7 bases lining up with TRBD1. The germline CDR1 and CDR2 sequences are MNHEY and SVGAGI. Trimming removed 6 bases from V and 3 bases from J; junction bases left unmatched: 5. There are 13 residues in the CDR3. The CDR3 reads CASRPQGRYEQYF. The CDR3 coding sequence is TGTGCCAGCAGACCACAGGGGCGCTACGAGCAGTACTTC.

The chain links TRBV5-8 to TRBJ2-7; unclear D gene. V lost 0 bases and J lost 6, with 10 bases in between. CDR1 SGHTS and CDR2 YDEGEE come from the germline V gene. The CDR3 sequence is 13 residues long. CDR3 coding DNA: TGTGCCAGCAGCTTGGGACTGGATCGCGAGCAGTACTTC. The encoded protein is CASSLGLDREQYF.

The chain has TRBV11-3 and TRBJ2-1, with 11 nucleotides matching TRBD2. The CDR3 contains 17 residues. The V segment lost 1 base and the J segment 3 bases; nucleotides outside the gene matches: 5. Germline V gene lookup returns CDR1 SGHNT and CDR2 YENEEA. DNA of the CDR3: TGTGCCAGCAGCTTAGTAGGTACTAGCGGGGGCTACAATGAGCAGTTCTTC. Residues: CASSLVGTSGGYNEQFF. Combining the CDR3 with reference TRBV11-3 and TRBJ2-1 gives the whole variable domain EAGVVQSPRYKIIEKKQPVAFWCNPISGHNTLYWYLQNLGQGPELLIRYENEEAVDDSQLPKDRFSAERLKGVDSTLKIQPAELGDSAVYLCASSLVGTSGGYNEQFFGPGTRLTVL.

The chain couples TRBV19 to TRBJ2-1; 7 bases are a match to TRBD2. Germline V CDR1 and CDR2: LNHDA, SQIVND (reference sequence). The CDR3 covers 18 residues. The ends lost 7 bases at V and 8 bases at J; junction bases unmatched: 23. CDR3 sequence reads: CASKELGLRAGDDDEQFF. Written as DNA, the CDR3 is TGTGCCAGTAAGGAGCTAGGGCTGAGGGCGGGAGACGACGATGAGCAGTTCTTC.

In regard to this clone: This sample includes further DNA sequences coding for the same CDR3. The chain has TRBV9 and TRBJ2-7; 7 nucleotides match TRBD1. This CDR3 spans 14 amino acids. CDR1 SGDLS and CDR2 YYNGEE come from the germline V gene. J was trimmed by 2 bases and V by 3 bases; bases with no gene match: 5. The DNA for the CDR3 is TGTGCCAGCAGCGGAACCGGGACAGCCTACGAGCAGTACTTC. It is translated as CASSGTGTAYEQYF.

The chain carries TRBV7-2 and TRBJ2-1, with TRBD2 identical over 9 bases. Losses at the gene ends were 1 base for V and 5 bases for J; bases not matched to a gene: 6. The CDR3 is made up of 16 amino acids. Germline lookup yields CDR1 SGHTA and CDR2 FQGNSA. CDR3 protein: CASSLVPSGEDNEQFF. CDR3 DNA: TGTGCCAGCAGCTTAGTTCCTAGCGGGGAGGACAATGAGCAGTTCTTC.

The rearrangement links TRBV19 to TRBJ2-7, with 7 nucleotides matching TRBD1. Germline V gene lookup returns CDR1 LNHDA and CDR2 SQIVND (reference sequence). Trimming cost V 7 bases and J 0 bases; bases outside gene matches: 6. The CDR3 spans 14 residues. CDR3 amino acids: CASTAGTASYEQYF. CDR3 in DNA: TGTGCCAGTACTGCAGGGACAGCCTCCTACGAGCAGTACTTC.

V gene TRBV4-2 combines with J gene TRBJ1-6, with 7 positions matching TRBD1. Germline V lookup: CDR1 LGHNA, CDR2 YNFKEQ. V lost 4 bases and J lost 8; bases outside the gene matches: 20. The CDR3 consists of 19 residues. The CDR3 DNA reads as TGTGCCAGCAGCCTCGCAGGAGGGGGCGTTTTCCCGGTCGATTCACCCCTCCACTTT. Translated, it gives CASSLAGGGVFPVDSPLHF.

V gene TRBV4-1 combines with J gene TRBJ2-2; D not resolved. V shed 3 bases and J shed 8 bases, with 16 bases lying between them. The CDR3 is 15 residues long. Germline CDR1 is MGHRA and CDR2 is YSYEKL. DNA for the CDR3: TGCGCCAGCAGCCATCGACTCTCTTCAAGAGGGGAGCTGTTTTTT. Translating gives CASSHRLSSRGELFF.

The chain uses TRBV28 and TRBJ1-2, with D tentatively TRBD1 (5 bases). CDR3 size: 13 residues. The germline CDR1 and CDR2 sequences are MDHEN and SYDVKM. V was clipped by 6 bases and J by 4 bases, with 12 bases between them. In DNA form, the CDR3 reads TGTGCCAGCAGCCTATCGGGGGTCTATGGCTACACCTTC. It codes for CASSLSGVYGYTF.

The rearrangement links TRBV6-5 to TRBJ1-2, with D uncertain. Germline CDR1 is MNHEY and CDR2 is SVGAGI. Between the trimmed V and J ends, which lost 6 bases and 6 bases, there was a span of 20 bases. The CDR3 contains 15 residues. The CDR3 region is CASSGYPVWRDGYTF. CDR3 nucleotides: TGTGCCAGCAGCGGTTACCCAGTGTGGCGGGATGGCTACACCTTC.

The chain employs TRBV5-4 and TRBJ1-1, with TRBD1 matching 9 bases. Unmatched junction bases numbered 7, after V lost 5 bases and J lost 5 bases. Germline V gives CDR1 SGHNT, CDR2 YYREEE (reference sequence). The CDR3 covers 14 residues. The CDR3 DNA is TGTGCCAGCAGACCGGACAGGGGTGGAACTGAAGCTTTCTTT. As protein: CASRPDRGGTEAFF. The variable domain in full, with the rest retrieved from reference TRBV5-4 and TRBJ1-1, is ETGVTQSPTHLIKTRGQQVTLRCSSQSGHNTVSWYQQALGQGPQFIFQYYREEENGRGNFPPRFSGLQFPNYSSELNVNALELDDSALYLCASRPDRGGTEAFFGQGTRLTVV.

The chain is built from TRBV19 and TRBJ2-7, with D hard to call. Looked up from germline, CDR1 is LNHDA and CDR2 is SQIVND (reference sequence). V lost 5 bases to trimming and J lost 9 bases, with 17 bases between them. The CDR3 is made up of 13 amino acids. This CDR3 is CASSVGVGSGQYF. CDR3 DNA sequence: TGTGCCAGTAGTGTAGGTGTGGGTTCGGGGCAGTACTTC.

This sequence joins TRBV13 and TRBJ1-5; no clear D. The CDR3 has 14 amino acids. Trimming took 3 bases from V and 3 from J, leaving 9 bases between them. The germline V gene encodes CDR1 PRHDT and CDR2 FYEKMQ (reference sequence). The CDR3 loop reads CASSFGGNNQPQHF. The CDR3 nucleotides read TGTGCCAGCAGCTTCGGAGGAAACAATCAGCCCCAGCATTTT.

The rearrangement links TRBV5-4 to TRBJ2-4; D unclear. Trimming took off 2 bases at V and 6 bases at J, with 12 bases between the two ends. The CDR3 is made up of 14 amino acids. Germline V gene lookup returns CDR1 SGHNT and CDR2 YYREEE (reference sequence). CDR3 coding DNA: TGTGCCAGCAGCTTAGATCTAACTATAAACATTCAGTACTTC. This sequence encodes CASSLDLTINIQYF.

The chain recombines TRBV15 with TRBJ2-7, with TRBD2 matching over 8 bases. V was clipped by 6 bases and J by 3 bases; unmatched bases: 10. The V gene's germline CDR1 is LNHNV and CDR2 YYDKDF (reference sequence). The CDR3 extends over 15 amino acids. This CDR3 is CATSFEAGAYYEQYF. For the CDR3, the DNA is TGTGCCACCAGTTTTGAAGCGGGAGCATACTACGAGCAGTACTTC. Based on the CDR3 plus reference TRBV15 and TRBJ2-7, the full variable domain is DAMVIQNPRYQVTQFGKPVTLSCSQTLNHNVMYWYQQKSSQAPKLLFHYYDKDFNNEADTPDNFQSRRPNTSFCFLDIRSPGLGDTAMYLCATSFEAGAYYEQYFGPGTRLTVT.

This clone was counted once. The chain links TRBV7-6 to TRBJ1-1; 8 nucleotides line up with TRBD1. Germline V gives CDR1 SGHVS, CDR2 FNYEAQ. Unmatched junction bases numbered 11, after V lost 5 bases and J lost 0 bases. The CDR3 consists of 17 residues. The CDR3 nucleotides are TGTGCCAGCAGCCCGAAGGACAGGGAAAAGATGAACACTGAAGCTTTCTTT. It yields the protein CASSPKDREKMNTEAFF.

This clone has only a few counts. V and J are TRBV5-1 and TRBJ2-1; 10 bases map to TRBD1. From germline, CDR1 is SGHRS and CDR2 YFSETQ. The CDR3 sequence is 14 residues long. The V gene end was trimmed by 2 bases and the J gene end by 7 bases; junction bases not matched to a gene: 3. As DNA, the CDR3 is TGCGCCAGCAGCTTCGGGACAGGGGCGAATGAGCAGTTCTTC. The encoded protein is CASSFGTGANEQFF.

The V gene is TRBV28, the J gene TRBJ2-7, with 8 bases aligning to TRBD2. The germline CDR1 and CDR2 sequences are MDHEN and SYDVKM. The CDR3 is made up of 20 amino acids. Trimming removed 3 bases from V and 0 bases from J; junction bases left unmatched: 19. The CDR3: CASSFLTAVSGGRSSYEQYF. DNA of the CDR3: TGTGCCAGCAGTTTCCTTACCGCGGTGTCGGGAGGGAGGAGCTCCTACGAGCAGTACTTC.

J is TRBJ2-2 and V is TRBV19; the D gene is possibly TRBD2 (5 bases). V was clipped by 3 bases and J by 4 bases, with 15 bases between them. Germline CDR1 is LNHDA and CDR2 is SQIVND (reference sequence). The CDR3 loop spans 16 amino acids. CDR3 region: CASSILGGLFTGELFF. Written as DNA, the CDR3 is TGTGCCAGTAGTATTCTAGGAGGACTTTTCACCGGGGAGCTGTTTTTT.

This clone was observed once. V usage is TRBV28 and J usage is TRBJ1-1, with no clear D. The germline V gene encodes CDR1 MDHEN and CDR2 SYDVKM. The CDR3 covers 11 residues. V lost 9 bases, J lost 0 bases, and 5 bases lay in between. The CDR3 nucleotides read TGTGCCAGTGGCCTGAACACTGAAGCTTTCTTT. This translates into CASGLNTEAFF. The full variable domain, in which reference TRBV28 and TRBJ1-1 provide the parts outside the CDR3, is DVKVTQSSRYLVKRTGEKVFLECVQDMDHENMFWYRQDPGLGLRLIYFSYDVKMKEKGDIPEGYSVSREKKERFSLILESASTNQTSMYLCASGLNTEAFFGQGTRLTVV.

The chain joins TRBV5-6 to TRBJ2-7; no firm D call. Trimming took off 7 bases at V and 0 bases at J, with 14 bases between the two ends. The germline V gene encodes CDR1 SGHDT and CDR2 YYEEEE. The CDR3 runs to 14 residues. The CDR3 nucleotides read TGTGCCAGCCGCCCCAAGATTAGCTCCTACGAGCAGTACTTC. As protein: CASRPKISSYEQYF.

V is TRBV9 and J is TRBJ1-4; TRBD1 matches 8 bases. In germline, CDR1 is SGDLS, CDR2 YYNGEE. The CDR3 has 15 amino acids. V gave up 1 base and J gave up 7 bases; unmatched junction bases: 6. CDR3 amino acids: CASSVQGASGEKLFF. CDR3 nucleotide sequence: TGTGCCAGCAGCGTACAGGGGGCGAGCGGTGAAAAACTGTTTTTT.

The rearrangement joins TRBV6-6 to TRBJ2-5, with D hard to call. The CDR3 spans 12 residues. Germline CDR1 MNHNY, CDR2 SVGAGI (reference sequence). V was cut by 2 bases and J by 3 bases, with 4 bases left in between. The CDR3 DNA reads TGTGCCAGCAGTTACGCGGAAGAGACCCAGTACTTC. Translating it yields CASSYAEETQYF.

The V and J genes are TRBV15 and TRBJ1-5, with TRBD1 matching over 7 bases. V gave up 5 bases and J gave up 2 bases; unmatched junction bases: 6. Germline values: CDR1 LNHNV, CDR2 YYDKDF (reference sequence). This CDR3 has 15 amino acids. CDR3 sequence reads: CATSGGTVGNQPQHF. The CDR3 DNA reads as TGTGCCACCAGCGGCGGGACAGTAGGCAATCAGCCCCAGCATTTT. Filled out from reference TRBV15 and TRBJ1-5, the complete variable domain reads DAMVIQNPRYQVTQFGKPVTLSCSQTLNHNVMYWYQQKSSQAPKLLFHYYDKDFNNEADTPDNFQSRRPNTSFCFLDIRSPGLGDTAMYLCATSGGTVGNQPQHFGDGTRLSIL.

This clone was observed a few times. J is TRBJ1-4 and V is TRBV14; D unclear. This CDR3 is built from 12 residues. Trimming removed 2 bases from V and 8 bases from J, with 6 bases in between. Germline CDR1 is SGHDN and CDR2 is FVKESK. The CDR3: CASSQYSEKLFF. Written as DNA, the CDR3 is TGTGCCAGCAGCCAATATAGCGAAAAACTGTTTTTT.

V usage is TRBV6-5 and J usage is TRBJ1-3; TRBD1 matches 10 bases. This CDR3 is built from 15 residues. CDR1 is MNHEY, CDR2 SVGAGI, per germline. V dropped 2 bases and J dropped 4; count of bases not matched to a gene: 2. CDR3 DNA sequence: TGTGCCAGCAGTTACGGGACAGGGGACGGAAACACCATATATTTT. This gives the protein CASSYGTGDGNTIYF.

This chain joins TRBV4-3 and TRBJ1-2; D is possibly TRBD1 (5 bases). Germline loops: CDR1 LGHNA, CDR2 YSLEER. The CDR3 totals 14 residues. V gave up 0 bases and J gave up 4 bases, with 9 bases separating them. CDR3 DNA sequence: TGCGCCAGCAGCCAAGACCAGGGCCTCTATGGCTACACCTTC. Translated: CASSQDQGLYGYTF.